This T cell receptor (beta chain) was documented in a study of regulatory T cells in long-lasting Graves disease. Building of the TCR beta libraries involved iRepertoire HTBI primers and Arm-PCR of CDR3 regions. TCRdb recomputed calls from the multiplex PCR reads with MiXCR, one row per CDR3 protein. Among roughly 610,000 distinct CDR3 sequences, roughly 15% were seen once, and the ten largest hold 15% to 20%. CDR3 length: 13 amino acids. V lost 0 bases, J lost 11 bases, and 14 bases lay in between. CDR1 is SGHTS, CDR2 YDEGEE, per germline. The sample's time point: newly diagnosed GD, antithyroid drugs for less than 3 months. The authors made the TCR library using RNA they extracted from PBMCs. This sample was also put to use in a study of T cells in Graves' hyperthyroidism and ophthalmopathy.

The chain uses TRBV5-8 and TRBJ1-1, with D possibly being TRBD1 (5 bases). Here the sequenced sample was peripheral blood mononuclear cells (PBMCs), taken at new diagnosis, from a patient treated with antithyroid drugs. This clonotype was sampled from a woman between 25 and 40 years old with Graves disease. The chain's CDR3 is CASSLARTFSAFF. DNA of the CDR3: TGTGCCAGCAGCTTGGCCAGGACATTTTCGGCTTTCTTT.